This T cell receptor beta chain was sequenced for a study of PD-1 blockade in mismatch repair-deficient tumors. Study outcomes and limitations: Rapid post-treatment expansion, then contraction, generally preceding radiologic response, marked tumor-resident clones.

Regarding this clone: Its target is not known.

Sequencing was performed with immunoSEQ multiplex PCR; in TCRdb, only in-frame clones are kept and a portion is missing. The sample has more than 90,000 clones, over 65% seen once. The V end lost 3 bases, the J end lost 6 bases, and 8 bases lay between the germline ends. The CDR3 is made up of 12 amino acids. Germline-derived CDR1 and CDR2 are KGHSH and LQKENI. Sequencing used peripheral blood, obtained about 60 weeks after starting pembrolizumab. This clonotype originated in an adult with mismatch repair-deficient cancer. This chain links TRBV18 with TRBJ1-2; D is unclear. The CDR3 loop reads CASSPSRDGYTF. In nucleotides, the CDR3 is TGTGCCAGCTCACCCTCACGAGATGGCTACACCTTC.